These 27 T cell receptor beta chains originate from one sample sequenced in a study of shared clonotypes between healthy human individuals. The repertoire was sequenced with immunoSEQ multiplex PCR; TCRdb's copy has only in-frame clones and lacks some. Of about 120,000 clones detected, approximately 70% appear once; the ten largest clones hold about 23%. Material for sequencing was memory CD8+ T cells sorted from blood. Described subset: CD45RO+ cells pooled with CCR7-negative TemRA cells. The receptors derive from a woman aged 30 to 39 in good health.

This clone was recorded only once. This chain joins TRBV7-9 and TRBJ2-3; D is uncertain. Germline CDR1 and CDR2: SEHNR and FQNEAQ (reference sequence). V was shortened by 5 bases and J by 6 bases, with 9 bases between the two germline ends. The CDR3 extends over 12 amino acids. CDR3 DNA sequence: TGTGCCAGCAGCCAACACGGGGATACGCAGTATTTT. This codes for CASSQHGDTQYF.

This clone was observed a few times. This rearrangement joins TRBV7-9 to TRBJ2-1; 7 nucleotides match TRBD2. Germline V gene lookup returns CDR1 SEHNR and CDR2 FQNEAQ (reference sequence). The CDR3 has 14 residues. V was clipped by 2 bases and J by 7 bases; unmatched bases: 5. The CDR3 nucleotides are TGTGCCAGCAGCTTAAGCGGGATGGGTAATGAGCAGTTCTTC. Translated: CASSLSGMGNEQFF.

This clone was seen a few times. V and J are TRBV9 and TRBJ1-3, with D possibly matching TRBD1 (5 bases). Trimming took 6 bases from V and 4 from J, leaving 11 bases between them. CDR3 length equals 13 residues. CDR1 is SGDLS and CDR2 is YYNGEE in the germline V gene. The CDR3 here is CASNGGSGNTIYF. The CDR3 bases are TGTGCCAGCAATGGGGGATCCGGAAACACCATATATTTT.

The rearrangement joins TRBV10-3 to TRBJ2-1; 12 positions match TRBD2. Trimming at V came to 0 bases and at J to 12 bases, leaving 9 bases not matched to a gene. Germline-derived CDR1 and CDR2 are ENHRY and SYGVKD. The CDR3 covers 16 residues. The CDR3 reads CAISESATSGSVAQFF. For the CDR3, the DNA is TGTGCCATCAGTGAGTCGGCGACTAGCGGGAGTGTCGCGCAGTTCTTC.

Notes on this clone: A far more abundant clone sits one base away, making this likely a read error. The chain carries TRBV6-5 and TRBJ1-1, with 9 bases lining up with TRBD1. The CDR3 runs 12 residues. Germline V gene sequence: CDR1 MNHEY, CDR2 SVGAGI. Losses at the gene ends were 4 bases for V and 11 bases for J; bases not matched to a gene: 5. The CDR3: CASSSGQGDAFF. The CDR3 nucleotides read TGTGCCAGCAGTTCGGGACAGGGTGACGCTTTCTTT.

The table lists this clone with many counts. At the DNA level, this CDR3 is encoded by other sequences in the same sample as well. The V gene is TRBV2, the J gene TRBJ2-7; a possible D gene is TRBD1 (6 bases). The CDR3 totals 13 residues. The V and J ends lost 7 bases and 0 bases respectively, with 10 bases between them. CDR1 is SNHLY and CDR2 is FYNNEI in the germline V gene. As DNA, the CDR3 is TGTGCCAGCACAAGACAGGACTCCTACGAGCAGTACTTC. Its protein is CASTRQDSYEQYF.

The chain joins TRBV11-2 to TRBJ2-1; perhaps TRBD2 as D (6 bases). The V and J ends lost 5 bases and 10 bases respectively, with 9 bases between them. The CDR3 runs 11 residues. The germline V gene encodes CDR1 SGHAT and CDR2 FQNNGV. Here the CDR3 DNA reads TGTGCCAGCAGCATAGGACTAGAGCAGTTCTTC. Its protein is CASSIGLEQFF.

This clone was detected only once. The V and J genes are TRBV11-2 and TRBJ1-1; no reliable D call. The CDR3 contains 14 residues. Germline V CDR1 and CDR2: SGHAT, FQNNGV. Deletions cut 5 bases from V and 0 bases from J, with 10 bases between. The CDR3 DNA reads as TGTGCCAGCAGCAACTCCGGGCTGAACACTGAAGCTTTCTTT. Protein sequence: CASSNSGLNTEAFF. Full variable domain (missing parts from reference TRBV11-2 and TRBJ1-1): EAGVAQSPRYKIIEKRQSVAFWCNPISGHATLYWYQQILGQGPKLLIQFQNNGVVDDSQLPKDRFSAERLKGVDSTLKIQPAKLEDSAVYLCASSNSGLNTEAFFGQGTRLTVV.

The rearrangement uses TRBV14 and TRBJ1-1; D is uncertain. The CDR3 length is 14 residues. Trimming took 4 bases from V and 0 from J, leaving 9 bases between them. Germline V lookup: CDR1 SGHDN, CDR2 FVKESK. CDR3 region: CASSRFTVNTEAFF. The CDR3 nucleotides are TGTGCCAGCAGCCGGTTTACAGTGAACACTGAAGCTTTCTTT.

The V and J genes are TRBV11-3 and TRBJ2-1; TRBD1 might be the D (5 bases). The CDR3 spans 15 residues. Germline lookup yields CDR1 SGHNT and CDR2 YENEEA. Between the trimmed V and J ends, which lost 5 bases and 0 bases, there was a span of 11 bases. The CDR3 protein is CASSIDDSSYNEQFF. The DNA for the CDR3 is TGTGCCAGCAGCATTGACGACAGCTCCTACAATGAGCAGTTCTTC.

The chain employs TRBV10-1 and TRBJ2-2; 7 nucleotides match TRBD1. In germline, CDR1 is WNHNN, CDR2 SYGVQD (reference sequence). V lost 6 bases and J lost 8; bases outside the gene matches: 6. This CDR3 region has 13 residues. The CDR3 coding sequence is TGCGCCAGCAGCCAGACAGGGTTGGGGGAGCTGTTTTTT. Residues: CASSQTGLGELFF.

V gene TRBV6-4 combines with J gene TRBJ2-4; no clear D gene. The CDR3 length is 14 residues. Germline CDR1 and CDR2: MRHNA and SNTAGT. V gave up 0 bases and J gave up 6 bases, with 9 bases separating them. The CDR3 spells CASSDSSDLNIQYF. CDR3 nucleotides: TGTGCCAGCAGTGACTCGTCAGACCTAAACATTCAGTACTTC.

The chain is built from TRBV19 and TRBJ2-7; D is ambiguous. The CDR3 loop spans 14 amino acids. Germline V CDR1 and CDR2: LNHDA, SQIVND (reference sequence). Trimming took off 5 bases at V and 2 bases at J, with 13 bases between the two ends. The DNA of the CDR3 is TGTGCCAGTAGTCGAGGACGGCCGCCCTACGAGCAGTACTTC. Translation gives CASSRGRPPYEQYF.

This clone was seen a handful of times. The sample carries other DNA sequences with the same CDR3. This chain connects TRBV7-6 to TRBJ2-5; D may match TRBD1 or TRBD2 (5 bases each). The J call may not be correct, given that the DNA end is closer to TRBJ2-7. Germline V gives CDR1 SGHVS, CDR2 FNYEAQ. The CDR3 runs 13 residues. The CDR3 nucleotides read TGTGCCAGCAGCTCGGGACCAAACTACGAGCAGTACTTC. Its translation is CASSSGPNYEQYF.

This clone appeared a few times. The chain joins TRBV7-8 to TRBJ2-7; D not certain. The V end lost 5 bases, the J end lost 0 bases, and 5 bases lay between the germline ends. Germline CDR1 reads SGHVS; CDR2 reads FQNEAQ. This CDR3 spans 12 amino acids. DNA for the CDR3: TGTGCCAGCAGCGAGAGCTCCTACGAGCAGTACTTC. It is translated as CASSESSYEQYF.

J is TRBJ2-7 and V is TRBV18, with unresolved D. The germline CDR1 and CDR2 sequences are KGHSH and LQKENI. Trimming stripped 3 bases from V and 2 bases from J, with 8 bases between. The CDR3 loop spans 13 amino acids. In DNA form, the CDR3 reads TGTGCCAGCTCACCCGACAACACCTACGAGCAGTACTTC. It encodes CASSPDNTYEQYF.

This clone was detected many times. The V and J genes are TRBV4-1 and TRBJ1-4; D possibly corresponds to TRBD1 (5 bases). The ends were cut back, 3 bases at V and 8 bases at J, with 16 bases in the middle. This CDR3 comprises 15 residues. Germline lookup yields CDR1 MGHRA and CDR2 YSYEKL. In nucleotides, the CDR3 is TGCGCCAGCAGCCACATTGACAGTTCAGACGAAAAACTGTTTTTT. Amino acids: CASSHIDSSDEKLFF.

V and J are TRBV25-1 and TRBJ2-1, with a weak D call TRBD1 (5 bases). The ends were cut back, 3 bases at V and 2 bases at J, with 20 bases in the middle. CDR1 MGHDK and CDR2 SYGVNS come from the germline V gene. The length of the CDR3 is 18 residues. Here the CDR3 DNA reads TGTGCCAGCAGTGACCAAAACAGGATTTCAGACCCCTACAATGAGCAGTTCTTC. Amino acid sequence: CASSDQNRISDPYNEQFF.

This chain uses TRBV9 with TRBJ1-4; 7 bases agree with TRBD1. The CDR3 is 14 residues long. Looked up from germline, CDR1 is SGDLS and CDR2 is YYNGEE. Unmatched junction bases numbered 4, after V lost 3 bases and J lost 5 bases. CDR3 nucleotide sequence: TGTGCCAGCAGCGGGGACAGCTTAAATGAAAAACTGTTTTTT. Encoded protein: CASSGDSLNEKLFF.

The chain employs TRBV5-4 and TRBJ2-5, with D perhaps TRBD1 (5 bases). The end of the DNA fits TRBJ2-7 better, so the J call may be wrong. The CDR3 totals 12 residues. Germline CDR1 reads SGHNT; CDR2 reads YYREEE (reference sequence). The CDR3 is CASSRTGSEQYF. CDR3 coding DNA: TGTGCCAGCAGCCGTACAGGCTCCGAGCAGTACTTC.

The chain joins TRBV7-9 to TRBJ2-1, with 10 bases matching TRBD2. V shed 4 bases and J 5 bases; nucleotides not matched to a gene: 5. The germline V gene has CDR1 SEHNR and CDR2 FQNEAQ (reference sequence). CDR3 length: 15 amino acids. In DNA, the CDR3 is TGTGCCAGCAGCTCACTAGCGGGGAAAAACAATGAGCAGTTCTTC. Translated, it gives CASSSLAGKNNEQFF.

The J gene is TRBJ1-2, the V gene TRBV7-6, with D possibly matching TRBD1 (5 bases). Germline values: CDR1 SGHVS, CDR2 FNYEAQ. The CDR3 contains 16 residues. V was shortened by 0 bases and J by 7 bases, with 18 bases between the two germline ends. The CDR3 region is CASSLAPPQVPAGYTF. The CDR3 DNA follows: TGTGCCAGCAGCTTAGCGCCCCCACAGGTCCCCGCTGGCTACACCTTC.

V gene TRBV7-2 combines with J gene TRBJ1-2; D possibly corresponds to TRBD1 (6 bases). Germline loops: CDR1 SGHTA, CDR2 FQGNSA. The V gene lost 7 bases and the J gene lost 10 bases, with 22 bases spanning the gap. The CDR3 has 14 amino acids. The CDR3 DNA is TGTGCCAGCACCATCCGCGGGGCAGGGGAAGTCTACACCTTC. Its translation: CASTIRGAGEVYTF.

The CDR3 is CASSPEGVLNTEAFF. DNA for the CDR3: TGCGCCAGCAGTCCGGAGGGGGTGCTGAACACTGAAGCTTTCTTT. The chain joins TRBV5-1 to TRBJ1-1; D is possibly TRBD1 (6 bases). CDR3 size: 15 residues. The V end was cut by 5 bases, the J end by 0 bases, with 14 bases between. CDR1 is SGHRS and CDR2 is YFSETQ in the germline V gene.

This clone was observed once. The gene calls are TRBV7-9 and TRBJ2-1; TRBD2 aligns across 12 bases. The germline gives CDR1 SEHNR, CDR2 FQNEAQ (reference sequence). The CDR3 covers 17 residues. The J segment lost 4 bases and the V segment lost 4 bases, leaving 8 bases of the junction unmatched. The CDR3 region is CASSWRTSGKRYNEQFF. DNA for the CDR3: TGTGCCAGCAGCTGGAGGACTAGCGGGAAGAGGTACAATGAGCAGTTCTTC.

Details on this clone: The junction departs from the called germline gene at one end, perhaps through a read error. Other DNA sequences from this sample encode an identical CDR3 as well. The chain carries TRBV5-1 and TRBJ2-4, with D perhaps TRBD1 or TRBD2 (6 bases each). This CDR3 is 17 amino acids long. Germline CDR1 is SGHRS and CDR2 is YFSETQ. CDR3 amino acids: CASSLESGGQTKNIQYF. The DNA for the CDR3 is TGCGCCAGCAGCTTGGAATCCGGGGGCCAAACCAAAAATATTCAGTACTTC.

This clone was detected only a few times. The chain carries TRBV29-1 and TRBJ2-1; 12 bases fit TRBD2. The CDR3 is made up of 15 amino acids. Germline CDR1 SQVTM, CDR2 ANQGSEA. The J segment lost 8 bases and the V segment lost 4 bases, leaving 9 bases of the junction unmatched. CDR3 amino acids: CSVVGPSGRAYEQFF. For the CDR3, the DNA is TGCAGCGTTGTCGGTCCTAGCGGGAGGGCCTATGAGCAGTTCTTC.